This TCR beta chain appears in the sequencing data of a study of vaccination and CD4 T cells after COVID-19. In the study overall: In culture, cells were exposed to overlapping spike peptides from SARS-CoV-2, HCoV-NL63, HCoV-OC43 and HCoV-229E. Findings and limits, study-wide: Clonotypes reactive to SARS-CoV-2 had a median that went up from 21 to 38, but not significantly.

This clonotype was counted only a few times. Antigen unknown. CD4+ T cells that had been cultured provided DNA sequenced with the Oncomine TCR Beta short-read assay. In this case, cultured CD4+ T cells provided the extracted genomic DNA. One entry per CDR3 protein, called by TCRdb with MiXCR from the PCR reads. The sample has approximately 11,000 distinct CDR3 sequences, approximately 39% seen once. Germline V gene lookup returns CDR1 SGHTA and CDR2 FQGNSA. The CDR3 has 15 amino acids. With 4 bases clipped from V and 0 bases from J, the junction kept 5 bases outside the gene matches. The treatment is: approximately nine-day PBMC culture with coronavirus spike peptide pools or control peptides (ViraFEST assay). Gathered ahead of the COVID-19 pandemic (2011-2018) were the CD4+ T cells of the unexposed donor.

This TCR came from a human donor in good health. Sequences were obtained from CD4+ T cells from blood, cultured in vitro. This rearrangement joins TRBV7-2 to TRBJ2-7; TRBD1 aligns across 8 bases. The CDR3 sequence is CASSSTGAFSYEQYF. CDR3 DNA sequence: TGTGCCAGCAGCTCGACAGGGGCGTTCTCCTACGAGCAGTACTTC.